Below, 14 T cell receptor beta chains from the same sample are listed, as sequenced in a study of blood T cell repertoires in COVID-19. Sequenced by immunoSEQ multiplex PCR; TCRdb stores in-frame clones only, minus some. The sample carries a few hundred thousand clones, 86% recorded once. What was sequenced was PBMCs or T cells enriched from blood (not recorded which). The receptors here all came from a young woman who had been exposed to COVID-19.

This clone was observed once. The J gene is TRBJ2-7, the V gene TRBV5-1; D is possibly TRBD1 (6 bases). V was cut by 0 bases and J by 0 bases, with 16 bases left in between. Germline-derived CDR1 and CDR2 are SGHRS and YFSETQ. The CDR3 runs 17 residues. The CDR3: CASSLGIKTGRSYEQYF. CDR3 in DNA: TGCGCCAGCAGCTTGGGCATAAAGACAGGACGCTCCTACGAGCAGTACTTC.

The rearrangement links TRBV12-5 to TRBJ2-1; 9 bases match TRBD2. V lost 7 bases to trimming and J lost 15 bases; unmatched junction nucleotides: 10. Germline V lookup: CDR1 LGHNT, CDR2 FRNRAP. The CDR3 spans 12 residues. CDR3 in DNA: TGTGCTAGTGACTCCTTCCTAGCGGGGAGGTTCTTC. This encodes CASDSFLAGRFF.

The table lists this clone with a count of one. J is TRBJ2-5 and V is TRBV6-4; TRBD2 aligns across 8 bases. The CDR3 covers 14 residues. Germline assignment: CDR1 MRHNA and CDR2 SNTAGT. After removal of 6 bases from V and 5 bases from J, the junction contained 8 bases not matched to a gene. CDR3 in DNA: TGTGCCAGCAGCCCCGGGGGGGGCTTGGAGACCCAGTACTTC. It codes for CASSPGGGLETQYF.

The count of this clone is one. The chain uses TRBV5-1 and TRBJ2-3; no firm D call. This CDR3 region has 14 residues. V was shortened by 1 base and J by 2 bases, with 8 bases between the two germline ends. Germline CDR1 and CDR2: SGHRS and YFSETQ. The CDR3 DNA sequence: TGCGCCAGCAGCTTGTGGGCGTCCACAGATACGCAGTATTTT. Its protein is CASSLWASTDTQYF.

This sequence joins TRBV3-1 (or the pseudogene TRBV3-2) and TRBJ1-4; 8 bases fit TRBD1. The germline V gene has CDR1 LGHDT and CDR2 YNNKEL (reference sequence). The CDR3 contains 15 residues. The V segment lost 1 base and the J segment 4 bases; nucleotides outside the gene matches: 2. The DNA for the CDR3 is TGTGCCAGCAGCCAAGCAGGGGGCCTTAATGAAAAACTGTTTTTT. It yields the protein CASSQAGGLNEKLFF.

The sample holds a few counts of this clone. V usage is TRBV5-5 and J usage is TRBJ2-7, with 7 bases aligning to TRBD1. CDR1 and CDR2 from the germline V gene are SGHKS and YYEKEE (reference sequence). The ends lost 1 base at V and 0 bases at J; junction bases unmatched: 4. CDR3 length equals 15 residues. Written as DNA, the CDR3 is TGTGCCAGCAGCTTGTTTGGGACAGCCTCCTACGAGCAGTACTTC. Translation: CASSLFGTASYEQYF.

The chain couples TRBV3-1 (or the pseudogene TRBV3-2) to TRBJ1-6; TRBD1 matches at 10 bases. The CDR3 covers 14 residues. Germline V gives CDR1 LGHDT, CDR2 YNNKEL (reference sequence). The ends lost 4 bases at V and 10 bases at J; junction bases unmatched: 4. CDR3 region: CASSPGTGESPLHF. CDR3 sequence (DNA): TGTGCCAGCAGCCCCGGGACAGGGGAATCACCCCTCCACTTT.

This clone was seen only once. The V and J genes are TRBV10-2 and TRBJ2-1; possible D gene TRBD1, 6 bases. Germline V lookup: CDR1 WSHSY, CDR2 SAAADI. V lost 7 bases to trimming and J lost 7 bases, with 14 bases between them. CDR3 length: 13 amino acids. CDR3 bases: TGCGCCAGCACCTCTACAGGGTTGAATGAGCAGTTCTTC. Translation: CASTSTGLNEQFF.

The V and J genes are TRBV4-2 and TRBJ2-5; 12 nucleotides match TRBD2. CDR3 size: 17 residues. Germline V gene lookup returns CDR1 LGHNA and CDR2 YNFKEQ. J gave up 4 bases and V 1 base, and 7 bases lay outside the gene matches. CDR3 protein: CASSQGGWTSGAETQYF. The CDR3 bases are TGTGCCAGCAGCCAAGGGGGATGGACTAGCGGGGCAGAGACCCAGTACTTC.

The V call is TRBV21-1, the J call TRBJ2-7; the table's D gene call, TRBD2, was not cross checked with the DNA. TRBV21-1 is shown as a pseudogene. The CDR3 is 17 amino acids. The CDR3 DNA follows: TGTGCCAGCAGCCCCGAAGGTGGGGGGGCATCCGCCTACGAGCAGTACTTC. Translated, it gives CASSPEGGGASAYEQYF.

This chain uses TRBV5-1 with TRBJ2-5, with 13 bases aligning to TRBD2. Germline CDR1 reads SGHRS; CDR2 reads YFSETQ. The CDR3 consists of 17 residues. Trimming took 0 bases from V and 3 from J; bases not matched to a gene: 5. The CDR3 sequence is CASSLGTSGGFKETQYF. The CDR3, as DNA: TGCGCCAGCAGCTTGGGGACTAGCGGGGGATTTAAAGAGACCCAGTACTTC.

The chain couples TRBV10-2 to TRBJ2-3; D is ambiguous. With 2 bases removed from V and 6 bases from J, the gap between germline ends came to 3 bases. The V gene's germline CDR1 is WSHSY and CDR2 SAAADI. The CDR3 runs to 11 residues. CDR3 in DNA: TGCGCCAGCAGTGAGCGGGATACGCAGTATTTT. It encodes CASSERDTQYF.

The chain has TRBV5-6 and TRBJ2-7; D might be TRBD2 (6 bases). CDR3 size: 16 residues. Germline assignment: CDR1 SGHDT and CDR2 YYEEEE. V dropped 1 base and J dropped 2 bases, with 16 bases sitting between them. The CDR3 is CASSLFGAGRPYEQYF. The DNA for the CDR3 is TGTGCCAGCAGCTTGTTCGGGGCGGGGCGACCCTACGAGCAGTACTTC.

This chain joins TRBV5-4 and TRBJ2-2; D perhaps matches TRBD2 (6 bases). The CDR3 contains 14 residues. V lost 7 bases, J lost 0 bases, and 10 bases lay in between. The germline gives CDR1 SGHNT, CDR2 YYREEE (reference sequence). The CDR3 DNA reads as TGTGCCAGCGCGCGGGGCTCGAACACCGGGGAGCTGTTTTTT. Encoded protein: CASARGSNTGELFF.